One sample yielded the 2 T cell receptor beta chains listed below, sequenced in a study of CD8 T cells in Susac syndrome. Reverse transcription used roughly 0.5 to 1 ug RNA and random hexamers. TCRdb processed the immunoSEQ multiplex PCR reads anew with MiXCR; each CDR3 protein has one entry. This sample has a few hundred thousand distinct CDR3 sequences, with 95% found just once. Sequencing was done on a sample of CD4+ T cells from PBMCs. Every receptor here comes from a human donor with multiple sclerosis.

For the CDR3, the DNA is TGTGCCAGTACCCCATCTCCCCCGGACAGGGGGCCCTATGGCTACACCTTC. Amino acid sequence: CASTPSPPDRGPYGYTF. V usage is TRBV19 and J usage is TRBJ1-2, with TRBD1 identical over 11 bases. Per germline, CDR1 LNHDA and CDR2 SQIVND (reference sequence). The CDR3 is made up of 17 amino acids. Trimming took 7 bases from V and 4 from J; bases not matched to a gene: 14.

The CDR3 spells CAWSVSGGAQYF. The CDR3 DNA reads TGTGCCTGGAGTGTGAGTGGGGGGGCTCAGTACTTC. The V and J genes are TRBV30 and TRBJ2-7; D perhaps matches TRBD2 (7 bases). Germline assignment: CDR1 GTSNPN and CDR2 SVGIG (reference sequence). The CDR3 runs to 12 residues. Trimming removed 0 bases from V and 10 bases from J, with 13 bases in between. The full variable domain, in which reference TRBV30 and TRBJ2-7 provide the parts outside the CDR3, is SQTIHQWPATLVQPVGSPLSLECTVEGTSNPNLYWYRQAAGRGLQLLFYSVGIGQISSEVPQNLSASRPQDRQFILSSKKLLLSDSGFYLCAWSVSGGAQYFGPGTRLTVT.